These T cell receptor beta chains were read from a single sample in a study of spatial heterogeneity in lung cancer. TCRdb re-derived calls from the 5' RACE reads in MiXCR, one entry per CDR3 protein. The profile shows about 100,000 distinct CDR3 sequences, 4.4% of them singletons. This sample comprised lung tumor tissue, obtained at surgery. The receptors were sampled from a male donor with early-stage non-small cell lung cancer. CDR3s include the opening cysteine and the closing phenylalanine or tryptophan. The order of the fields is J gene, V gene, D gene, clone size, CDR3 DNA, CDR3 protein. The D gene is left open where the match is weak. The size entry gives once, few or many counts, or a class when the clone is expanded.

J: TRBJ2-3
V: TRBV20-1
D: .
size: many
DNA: TGCAGTGGGCCGGATAAGCAGTATTTT
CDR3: CSGPDKQYF

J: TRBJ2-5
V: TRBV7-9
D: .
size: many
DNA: TGTGCCAGTCGGGGCGCAGTTGAGACCCAGTACTTC
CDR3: CASRGAVETQYF

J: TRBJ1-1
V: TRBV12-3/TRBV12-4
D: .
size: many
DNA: TGTGCCAGCAGTTTAGCAGGTTTGAACACTGAAGCTTTCTTT
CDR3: CASSLAGLNTEAFF

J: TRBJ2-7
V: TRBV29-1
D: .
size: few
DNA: TGCAGCGTTGTCGGGCCGGACAGCGCCTACGAGCAGTACTTC
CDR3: CSVVGPDSAYEQYF

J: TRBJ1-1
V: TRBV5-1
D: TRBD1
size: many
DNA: TGCGCCAGCAGCAAGGGGACAGGAGCCCTTAACACTGAAGCTTTCTTT
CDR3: CASSKGTGALNTEAFF

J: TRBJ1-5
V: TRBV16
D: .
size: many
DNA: TGTGCCAGCAGCCAATCGGGAGGGAGCAATCAGCCCCAGCATTTT
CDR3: CASSQSGGSNQPQHF

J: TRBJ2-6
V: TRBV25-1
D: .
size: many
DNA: TGTGCCAGCAGTGACAACTCTGGGGCCAACGTCCTGACTTTC
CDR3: CASSDNSGANVLTF

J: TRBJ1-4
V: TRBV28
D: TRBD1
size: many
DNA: TGTGCCAGCAGGGCCCAGGGGGGGGGCGCGTATGAAAAACTGTTTTTT
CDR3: CASRAQGGGAYEKLFF

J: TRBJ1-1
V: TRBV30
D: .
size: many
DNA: TGTGCCTGGAGTGTAGGCGCTGAAGCTTTCTTT
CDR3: CAWSVGAEAFF

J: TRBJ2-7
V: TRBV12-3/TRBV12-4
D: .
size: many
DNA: TGTGCCAGCGGAAGGACAGCTCCATACGAGCAGTACTTC
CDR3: CASGRTAPYEQYF

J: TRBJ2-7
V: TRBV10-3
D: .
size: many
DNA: TGTGCCATTTCCCAAAATCGCGCCACTGTCTACGAGCAGTACTTC
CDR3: CAISQNRATVYEQYF

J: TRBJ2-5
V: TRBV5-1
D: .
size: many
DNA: TGCGCCAGCAGCCCGAATGACGTAGAAGAGACCCAGTACTTC
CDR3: CASSPNDVEETQYF

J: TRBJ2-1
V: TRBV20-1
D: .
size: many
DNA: TGCAGTGCTAGAGAACTTTATTACAATGAGCAGTTCTTC
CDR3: CSARELYYNEQFF

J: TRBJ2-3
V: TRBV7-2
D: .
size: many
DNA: TGTGCCAGCAGCCCCGACCTTATTACAGATACGCAGTATTTT
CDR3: CASSPDLITDTQYF

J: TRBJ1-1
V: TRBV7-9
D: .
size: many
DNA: TGTGCCAGCAGCTCACACACTGAAGCTTTCTTT
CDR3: CASSSHTEAFF

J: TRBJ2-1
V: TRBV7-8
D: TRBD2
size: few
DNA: TGTGCCAGCAGCGGTAGCGGGAGGGCCGGGGATGAGCAGTTCTTC
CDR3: CASSGSGRAGDEQFF